Included here is one T cell receptor beta chain sequence, with context. The data derive from a study of shared clonotypes between healthy human individuals. Trimming left V 0 bases short and J 4 bases short, with 9 bases between. The CDR3 extends over 14 amino acids. The germline CDR1 and CDR2 sequences are SGHRS and YFSETQ. Per sorted-subset replicate PCR, input was approximately 0.2 ug DNA, representing tens of thousands of T cell genomes. Profiling relied on immunoSEQ multiplex PCR, and the TCRdb table lists in-frame clones only, not all of them. The data contain about 2.4 million clones, over 85% of them seen just once; the ten biggest clones take up 0.36%.

V gene TRBV5-1 combines with J gene TRBJ2-3; no definite D call. Input material: naive CD4+ T cells from PBMCs. Subset here: CD45RA+ positively selected. The source of this sequence is a man between 18 and 35 years old in good health. Some clones in this sample may be carry-over from other donors' samples. CDR3 region: CASSLVSGADTQYF. For the CDR3, the DNA is TGCGCCAGCAGCTTGGTTAGTGGCGCAGATACGCAGTATTTT.